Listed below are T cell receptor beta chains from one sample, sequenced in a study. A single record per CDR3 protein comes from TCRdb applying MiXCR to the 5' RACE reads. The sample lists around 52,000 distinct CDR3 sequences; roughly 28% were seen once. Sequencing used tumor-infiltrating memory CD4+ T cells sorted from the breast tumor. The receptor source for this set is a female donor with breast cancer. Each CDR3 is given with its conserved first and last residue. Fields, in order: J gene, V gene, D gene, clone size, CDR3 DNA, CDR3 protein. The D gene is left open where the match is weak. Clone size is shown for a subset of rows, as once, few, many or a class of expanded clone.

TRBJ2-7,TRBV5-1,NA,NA,TGCGCCAGCAGCTTGGTCGCGGCGGGGCCCTCCTACGAGCAGTACTTC,CASSLVAAGPSYEQYF
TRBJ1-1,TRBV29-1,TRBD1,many,TGCAGCGTTGGTCCCGGGACAGGGAACACTGAAGCTTTCTTT,CSVGPGTGNTEAFF
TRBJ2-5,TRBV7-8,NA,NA,TGTGCCAGCAGCTCCGTGGACAGCTTTGGGGAGACCCAGTACTTC,CASSSVDSFGETQYF
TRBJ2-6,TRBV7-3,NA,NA,TGTGCCAGCAGCCTTACCGGGCCCCCCGGGGTCTTTGGGGCCAACGTCCTGACTTTC,CASSLTGPPGVFGANVLTF
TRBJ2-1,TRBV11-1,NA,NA,TGTGCCAGCAGCTCCCCCCGAAGCGGACCCTCCTACAGTGAGCAGTTCTTC,CASSSPRSGPSYSEQFF
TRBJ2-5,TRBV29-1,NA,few,TGCAGCGTTGCGGAAGGAAACCAAGAGACCCAGTACTTC,CSVAEGNQETQYF
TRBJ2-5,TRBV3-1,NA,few,TGTGCCAGCAGCCAGTCCGGGAGACCCGAGACCCAGTACTTC,CASSQSGRPETQYF
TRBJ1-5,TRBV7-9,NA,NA,TGTGCCAGCAGCCCCCGGGATCCCAATCAGCCCCAGCATTTT,CASSPRDPNQPQHF
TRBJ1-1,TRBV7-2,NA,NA,TGTGCCAGCAGCTGGCAGGTTAGAGCTGAAGCTTTCTTT,CASSWQVRAEAFF
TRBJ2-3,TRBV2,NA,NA,TGTGCCAGCAGCGATGGCCTCACAGATACGCAGTATTTT,CASSDGLTDTQYF
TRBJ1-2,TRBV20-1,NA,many,TGCAGTGCTAGAGAAAGCTCCATTAACTATGGCTACACCTTC,CSARESSINYGYTF
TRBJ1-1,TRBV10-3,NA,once,TGTGCCACGATGGACACTAACACTGAAGCTTTCTTT,CATMDTNTEAFF
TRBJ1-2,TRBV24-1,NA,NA,TGTGCCACCAGTGAGGGGGTAGGCTACACCTTC,CATSEGVGYTF
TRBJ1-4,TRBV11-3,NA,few,TGTGCCAGCAGCTCTGGACAAAATGAAAAACTGTTTTTT,CASSSGQNEKLFF
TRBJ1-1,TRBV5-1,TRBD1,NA,TGCGCCAGCAGCGGAGGGACAGGGAACACTGAAGCTTTCTTT,CASSGGTGNTEAFF
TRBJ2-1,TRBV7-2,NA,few,TGTGCCAGCAGCCTCCCCTCCTACAATGAGCAGTTCTTC,CASSLPSYNEQFF
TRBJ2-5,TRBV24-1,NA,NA,TGTGCCACCAGTGATTTCCAAGAGACCCAGTACTTC,CATSDFQETQYF
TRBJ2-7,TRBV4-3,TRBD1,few,TGCGCCAGCAGCCGTCGGACAGGGGGCGGCGAGCAGTACTTC,CASSRRTGGGEQYF
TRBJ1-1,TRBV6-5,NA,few,TGTGCCAGCAGTTACTCGAAACTGTCATGGAACACTGAAGCTTTCTTT,CASSYSKLSWNTEAFF
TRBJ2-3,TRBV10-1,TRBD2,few,TGCGCCAGCAGCGACGGCGGGAGAGGGAGCACAGATACGCAGTATTTT,CASSDGGRGSTDTQYF
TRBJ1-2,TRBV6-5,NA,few,TGTGCCAGCAGTTACTCGCCAGCCTACTATGGCTACACCTTC,CASSYSPAYYGYTF
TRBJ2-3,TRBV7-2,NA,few,TGTGCCAGCGGCATAAGCCCGGGTGATACGCAGTATTTT,CASGISPGDTQYF
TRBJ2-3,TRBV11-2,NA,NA,TGTGCCAGCAGCTTCCGCGGCGCAGATACGCAGTATTTT,CASSFRGADTQYF
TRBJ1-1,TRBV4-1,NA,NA,TGCGCCAGCAGCCAAGCTGGGGGCCTGAACACTGAAGCTTTCTTT,CASSQAGGLNTEAFF
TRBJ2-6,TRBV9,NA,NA,TGTGCCAGCAGCGTAGCTTCAGGGGCAGGGGCCAACGTCCTGACTTTC,CASSVASGAGANVLTF
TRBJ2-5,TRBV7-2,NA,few,TGTGCCAGCAGCTCCCCACCCTCGGGAGTCTGGGAGACCCAGTACTTC,CASSSPPSGVWETQYF
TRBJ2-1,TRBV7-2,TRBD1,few,TGTGCCAGCACGGCGGACAGGACCTACAATGAGCAGTTCTTC,CASTADRTYNEQFF
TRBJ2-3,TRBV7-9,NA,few,TGTGCCAGCAGCTTAGATACTTTCACAGATACGCAGTATTTT,CASSLDTFTDTQYF
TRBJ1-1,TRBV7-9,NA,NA,TGTACCAGCAGGCCCTTTGTGGCTGAAGTTTTCTTT,CTSRPFVAEVFF
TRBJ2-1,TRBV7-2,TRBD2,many,TGTGCCAGCAGCTTAGACGGGAGGAGCTACAATGAGCAGTTCTTC,CASSLDGRSYNEQFF
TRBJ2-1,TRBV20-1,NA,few,TGCAGTGCTAGCACTAGCTATGAGCAGTTCTTC,CSASTSYEQFF
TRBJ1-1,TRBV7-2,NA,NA,TGTGCCAGCAGCTTCTGGGAGGGGCAAGCTTTCTTT,CASSFWEGQAFF
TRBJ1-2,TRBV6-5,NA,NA,TGTGCCAGCAGTCCGCCCGACAAGACCTATGGCTACACCTTC,CASSPPDKTYGYTF
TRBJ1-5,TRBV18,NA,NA,TGTGCCAGCTCATCATCTCCGGATAATCAGCCCCAGCATTTT,CASSSSPDNQPQHF
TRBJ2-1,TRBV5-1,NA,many,TGCGCCAGCAGCCCCGGGGGGCCCTCCTACAATGAGCAGTTCTTC,CASSPGGPSYNEQFF
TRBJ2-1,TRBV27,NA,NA,TGTGCCAGCATGTTCGGCCGGGACTCATACAATGAGCAGTTCTTC,CASMFGRDSYNEQFF
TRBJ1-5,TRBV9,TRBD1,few,TGTGCCAGCAGCGCAGGGGACAGATATAGCAATCAGCCCCAGCATTTT,CASSAGDRYSNQPQHF